The 4 T cell receptor beta chains reported below all come from one sample, sequenced in a study of blood T cell repertoires in COVID-19. Assay used: immunoSEQ multiplex PCR; TCRdb lists only in-frame clones, some missing. The sample holds 150,000 to 200,000 clones, roughly 87% seen once. The sample was peripheral blood. Every receptor here comes from a woman between 70 and 85 years old with COVID-19, enrolled during active disease.

The chain has TRBV7-6 and TRBJ2-2; a weak D match, TRBD2 (5 bases). Trimming shortened V by 5 bases and J by 0 bases, and 13 bases separated the two germline ends. The CDR3 spans 16 residues. The V gene's germline CDR1 is SGHVS and CDR2 FNYEAQ. CDR3 residues: CASSPRRAANTGELFF. CDR3 DNA: TGTGCCAGCAGCCCACGCCGAGCGGCGAACACCGGGGAGCTGTTTTTT.

This chain connects TRBV4-1 to TRBJ2-3; a weak D match, TRBD1 (5 bases). The germline V gene has CDR1 MGHRA and CDR2 YSYEKL. This CDR3 has 14 amino acids. V lost 6 bases and J lost 1, with 11 bases in between. CDR3 sequence reads: CASSQGSGTDTQYF. CDR3 DNA sequence: TGCGCCAGCAGTCAGGGTTCGGGCACAGATACGCAGTATTTT.

In its sample, this clone was seen a few times. The chain uses TRBV7-2 and TRBJ1-3; weak D call: TRBD1 (5 bases). The CDR3 spans 16 residues. Germline V gives CDR1 SGHTA, CDR2 FQGNSA. V was pared by 2 bases and J by 4 bases, with 15 bases between. CDR3 sequence: CASSLYSRAEGNTIYF. The CDR3 coding sequence is TGTGCCAGCAGCTTATATTCCAGGGCTGAAGGAAACACCATATATTTT. Supplemented by reference TRBV7-2 and TRBJ1-3, the full variable domain reads GAGVSQSPSNKVTEKGKDVELRCDPISGHTALYWYRQSLGQGLEFLIYFQGNSAPDKSGLPSDRFSAERTGGSVSTLTIQRTQQEDSAVYLCASSLYSRAEGNTIYFGEGSWLTVV.

The V and J genes are TRBV30 and TRBJ2-2, with D possibly matching TRBD1 (5 bases). The CDR3 consists of 14 residues. The germline V gene has CDR1 GTSNPN and CDR2 SVGIG (reference sequence). V was pared by 4 bases and J by 0 bases, with 9 bases between. The CDR3 here is CAWKQDPNTGELFF. As DNA, the CDR3 is TGTGCCTGGAAACAGGATCCGAACACCGGGGAGCTGTTTTTT.